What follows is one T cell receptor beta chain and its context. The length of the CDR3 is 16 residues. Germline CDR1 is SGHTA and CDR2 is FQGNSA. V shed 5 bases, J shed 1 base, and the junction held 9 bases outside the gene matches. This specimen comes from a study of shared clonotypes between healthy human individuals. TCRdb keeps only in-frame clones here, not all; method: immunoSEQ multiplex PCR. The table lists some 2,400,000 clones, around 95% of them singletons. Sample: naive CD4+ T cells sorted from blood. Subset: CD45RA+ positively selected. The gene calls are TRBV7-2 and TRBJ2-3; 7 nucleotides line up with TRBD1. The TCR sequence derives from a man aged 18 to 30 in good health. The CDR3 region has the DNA TGTGCCAGCAGCATAAGCAGACAGGGCGGCACAGATACGCAGTATTTT. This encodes CASSISRQGGTDTQYF.